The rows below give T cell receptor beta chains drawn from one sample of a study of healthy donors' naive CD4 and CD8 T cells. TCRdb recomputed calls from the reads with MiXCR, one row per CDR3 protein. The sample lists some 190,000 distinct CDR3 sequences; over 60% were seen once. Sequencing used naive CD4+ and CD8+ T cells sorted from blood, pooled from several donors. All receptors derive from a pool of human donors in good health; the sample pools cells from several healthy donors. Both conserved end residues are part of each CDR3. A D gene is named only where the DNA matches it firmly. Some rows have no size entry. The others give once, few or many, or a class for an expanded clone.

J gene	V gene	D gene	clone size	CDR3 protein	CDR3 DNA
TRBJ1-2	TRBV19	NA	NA	CASGQGGYYGYTF	TGTGCCAGTGGTCAAGGCGGGTACTATGGCTACACCTTC
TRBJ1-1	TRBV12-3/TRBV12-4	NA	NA	CASSLRPAGPEAFF	TGTGCCAGCAGTTTAAGGCCAGCCGGCCCTGAAGCTTTCTTT
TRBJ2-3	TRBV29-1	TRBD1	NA	CSVTGTGVADTQYF	TGCAGCGTTACCGGGACAGGGGTGGCAGATACGCAGTATTTT
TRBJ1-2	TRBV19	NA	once	CASSIIGQTYGYTF	TGTGCCAGTAGTATCATTGGACAGACCTATGGCTACACCTTC
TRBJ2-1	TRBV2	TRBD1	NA	CASSDPMGQAYGEQFF	TGTGCCAGCAGTGATCCTATGGGACAGGCCTACGGTGAGCAGTTCTTC
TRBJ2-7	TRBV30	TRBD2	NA	CAWRESGGAEQYF	TGTGCCTGGAGAGAGTCGGGGGGTGCCGAGCAGTACTTC
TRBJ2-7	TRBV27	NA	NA	CASYQLGIYEQYF	TGTGCCAGCTACCAATTGGGGATTTACGAGCAGTACTTC
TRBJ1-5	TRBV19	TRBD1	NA	CASTVGQGIQPQHF	TGTGCCAGTACCGTGGGACAGGGGATCCAGCCCCAGCATTTT
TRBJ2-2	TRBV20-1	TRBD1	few	CSARDRRTGSTGELFF	TGCAGTGCTAGAGATAGGCGGACAGGGAGCACCGGGGAGCTGTTTTTT
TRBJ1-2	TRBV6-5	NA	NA	CASSYGLGRRNYGYTF	TGTGCCAGCAGTTACGGCCTAGGGCGGAGAAACTATGGCTACACCTTC
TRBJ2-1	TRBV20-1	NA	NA	CSARNSAGSSYNEQFF	TGCAGTGCTAGAAATTCTGCGGGGAGCTCCTACAATGAGCAGTTCTTC
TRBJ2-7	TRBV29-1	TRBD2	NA	CSVEDGSPSGSPHEQYF	TGCAGCGTTGAAGACGGTTCTCCTAGCGGGAGCCCGCACGAGCAGTACTTC
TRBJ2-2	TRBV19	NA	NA	CATREVGNTGELFF	TGTGCCACCAGGGAGGTGGGGAACACCGGGGAGCTGTTTTTT
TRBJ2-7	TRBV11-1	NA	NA	CASSYRGVEGREQYF	TGTGCCAGCAGCTATCGTGGGGTGGAGGGACGCGAGCAGTACTTC
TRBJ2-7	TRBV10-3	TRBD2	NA	CAIKQRELYEQYF	TGTGCCATCAAGCAGCGGGAGCTGTACGAGCAGTACTTC
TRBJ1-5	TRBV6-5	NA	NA	CASSYSRSSNQPQHF	TGTGCCAGCAGTTACTCCCGGAGTAGCAATCAGCCCCAGCATTTT
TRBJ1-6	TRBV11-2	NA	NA	CASSSNSLSSYNSPLHF	TGTGCCAGCAGCTCAAACAGCTTGAGCTCCTATAATTCACCCCTCCACTTT
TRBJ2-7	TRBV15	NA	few	CATSRDQWEGDEQYF	TGTGCCACCAGCAGAGATCAATGGGAGGGGGACGAGCAGTACTTC
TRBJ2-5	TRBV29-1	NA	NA	CSVVFRGETQYF	TGCAGCGTTGTTTTCAGGGGTGAGACCCAGTACTTC
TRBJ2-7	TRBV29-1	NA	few	CSVDGVGVCKQYF	TGCAGCGTTGATGGGGTAGGAGTATGCAAGCAGTACTTC
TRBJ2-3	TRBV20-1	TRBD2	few	CSARLAGNSWDTQYF	TGCAGTGCTAGACTAGCGGGAAACAGCTGGGATACGCAGTATTTT
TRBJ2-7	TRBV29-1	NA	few	CSVGDFGYEQYF	TGCAGCGTTGGGGACTTCGGTTACGAGCAGTACTTC
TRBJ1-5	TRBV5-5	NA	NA	CASSLAAKEPQHF	TGTGCCAGCAGCTTGGCCGCGAAGGAGCCCCAGCATTTT
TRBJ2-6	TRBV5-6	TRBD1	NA	CASSSGTGGAGANVLTF	TGTGCCAGCAGCTCGGGGACAGGCGGAGCTGGGGCCAACGTCCTGACTTTC
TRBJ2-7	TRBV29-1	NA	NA	CSVEERQGSYEQYF	TGCAGCGTTGAAGAGCGGCAGGGCTCCTACGAGCAGTACTTC
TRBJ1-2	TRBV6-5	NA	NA	CASSEGPVHNYGYTF	TGTGCCAGCAGCGAAGGGCCGGTTCATAACTATGGCTACACCTTC
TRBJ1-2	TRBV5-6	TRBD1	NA	CASSLDRQGSFYGYTF	TGTGCCAGCAGCTTGGACCGACAGGGAAGCTTCTATGGCTACACCTTC
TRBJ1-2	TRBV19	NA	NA	CASSYQGLGYGYTF	TGTGCCAGTAGCTACCAGGGCCTGGGCTATGGCTACACCTTC
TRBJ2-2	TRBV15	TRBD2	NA	CATSERTSGTGELFF	TGTGCCACCAGCGAACGGACTAGCGGGACCGGGGAGCTGTTTTTT
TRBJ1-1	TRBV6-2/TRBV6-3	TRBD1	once	CATTVADRVTEAFF	TGTGCCACTACGGTCGCGGACAGGGTTACTGAAGCTTTCTTT
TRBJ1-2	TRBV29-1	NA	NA	CSVVGRNYGYTF	TGCAGCGTTGTCGGCCGCAACTATGGCTACACCTTC
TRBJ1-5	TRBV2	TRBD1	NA	CASTRTGGGNQPQHF	TGTGCCAGCACCCGGACAGGGGGCGGCAATCAGCCCCAGCATTTT
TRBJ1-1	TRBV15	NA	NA	CATSRDGTANTEAFF	TGTGCCACCAGCAGAGATGGTACAGCGAACACTGAAGCTTTCTTT
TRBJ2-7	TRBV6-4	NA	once	CASSDGGYSRYYEQYF	TGTGCCAGCAGTGACGGCGGTTATAGCCGCTACTACGAGCAGTACTTC
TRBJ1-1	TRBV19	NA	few	CASNIVGAEAFF	TGTGCCAGTAATATAGTGGGCGCTGAAGCTTTCTTT
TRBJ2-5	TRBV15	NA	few	CATSRERERQETQYF	TGTGCCACCAGCAGAGAGAGGGAACGCCAAGAGACCCAGTACTTC
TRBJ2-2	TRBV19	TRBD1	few	CASSILGGGTGELFF	TGTGCCAGTAGTATTTTAGGGGGCGGTACCGGGGAGCTGTTTTTT
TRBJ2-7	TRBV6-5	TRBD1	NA	CASGTGFTYEQYF	TGTGCCAGCGGGACAGGATTTACCTACGAGCAGTACTTC
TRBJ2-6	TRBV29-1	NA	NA	CSGQASGANVLTF	TGCAGCGGACAGGCCTCTGGGGCCAACGTCCTGACTTTC
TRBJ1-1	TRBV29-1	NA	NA	CSVRGERTEAFF	TGCAGCGTCCGCGGGGAGAGGACTGAAGCTTTCTTT
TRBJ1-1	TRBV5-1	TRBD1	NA	CASSSHKDSGGTKAFF	TGCGCCAGCAGCTCGCACAAGGACTCAGGGGGCACTAAAGCTTTCTTT
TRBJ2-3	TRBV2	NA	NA	CASSEAGFDTQYF	TGTGCCAGCAGTGAAGCGGGGTTTGATACGCAGTATTTT
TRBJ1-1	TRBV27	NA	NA	CASIRFRGSENTEAFF	TGTGCCAGCATCCGCTTCAGGGGCAGTGAGAACACTGAAGCTTTCTTT
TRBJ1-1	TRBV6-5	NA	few	CASSYSGEGDTEAFF	TGTGCCAGCAGTTACTCTGGGGAGGGTGACACTGAAGCTTTCTTT
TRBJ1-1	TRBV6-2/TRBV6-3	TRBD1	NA	CASSYAQGANTEAFF	TGTGCCAGCAGTTACGCGCAGGGGGCGAACACTGAAGCTTTCTTT
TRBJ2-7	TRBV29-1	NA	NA	CSVQRATGEQYF	TGCAGCGTTCAGAGGGCGACAGGCGAGCAGTACTTC
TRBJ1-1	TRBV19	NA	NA	CASRKTDMNTEAFF	TGTGCCAGTAGGAAGACGGATATGAACACTGAAGCTTTCTTT
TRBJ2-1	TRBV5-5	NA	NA	CASSLGFEEQFF	TGTGCCAGCAGCTTGGGGTTTGAAGAGCAGTTCTTC